The rows below give T cell receptor beta chains drawn from one sample of a study of OX40 agonist ivuxolimab in advanced cancers. The repertoire was sequenced with immunoSEQ multiplex PCR; TCRdb's copy has only in-frame clones and lacks some. This sample yields 100,000 or so clones, of which 90% are seen a single time; roughly 0.3% belongs to the top ten. Sequenced here: CD4+ or CD8+ T cells sorted from blood, sampled in a trial of the OX40 agonist ivuxolimab. The receptors here all came from an adult with an advanced solid tumor such as melanoma, head and neck, liver or kidney cancer. The CDR3 runs from the conserved cysteine through the conserved F or W. The order of the fields is J gene, D gene, V gene, clone size, CDR3 protein, CDR3 DNA. The D gene is left open where the match is weak. Clone size appears in some rows only: once, few, many, or a class for an expanded clone.

J: TRBJ2-5; D: .; V: TRBV5-1; size: .; CDR3: CASSQIQLGSSTQYF; DNA: TGCGCCAGCAGCCAAATCCAGTTGGGGAGCTCGACCCAGTACTTC
J: TRBJ1-2; D: .; V: TRBV5-6; size: .; CDR3: CASSLGLRIGDGYTF; DNA: TGTGCCAGCAGCTTGGGGCTGAGGATAGGGGATGGCTACACCTTC
J: TRBJ1-1; D: .; V: TRBV7-2; size: .; CDR3: CASSSLGGNTEAFF; DNA: TGTGCCAGCAGCTCCCTGGGGGGTAACACTGAAGCTTTCTTT
J: TRBJ1-4; D: TRBD1; V: TRBV7-9; size: .; CDR3: CASSIGTGLRYTEKLFF; DNA: TGTGCCAGCAGCATCGGGACAGGTTTAAGGTATACTGAAAAACTGTTTTTT
J: TRBJ2-3; D: TRBD2; V: TRBV11-2; size: .; CDR3: CASSFTSGGPDTQYF; DNA: TGTGCCAGCAGCTTTACTAGCGGGGGTCCAGATACGCAGTATTTT
J: TRBJ2-1; D: TRBD2; V: TRBV28; size: .; CDR3: CASRSPSGRALNEQFF; DNA: TGTGCCAGCAGATCCCCTAGCGGGAGGGCCCTAAATGAGCAGTTCTTC
J: TRBJ2-3; D: TRBD2; V: TRBV5-1; size: few; CDR3: CASSPGTSGFTDTQYF; DNA: TGCGCCAGCAGCCCTGGGACTAGCGGGTTCACAGATACGCAGTATTTT
J: TRBJ2-7; D: TRBD2; V: TRBV18; size: .; CDR3: CASSPLGIAGGTYEQYF; DNA: TGTGCCAGCTCACCACTAGGAATAGCGGGAGGTACCTACGAGCAGTACTTC
J: TRBJ2-2; D: .; V: TRBV5-6; size: .; CDR3: CASSLVVAGELFF; DNA: TGTGCCAGCAGCTTGGTTGTCGCCGGGGAGCTGTTTTTT
J: TRBJ1-1; D: TRBD1; V: TRBV28; size: .; CDR3: CASRASLTGKAFF; DNA: TGTGCCAGCAGAGCTTCCTTGACAGGGAAAGCTTTCTTT
J: TRBJ2-7; D: .; V: TRBV7-3; size: .; CDR3: CASSLDPTYEQYF; DNA: TGTGCCAGCAGCTTAGACCCCACCTACGAGCAGTACTTC
J: TRBJ2-7; D: .; V: TRBV5-1; size: once; CDR3: CASSMLGDRNYEQYF; DNA: TGCGCCAGCAGTATGTTGGGGGATCGTAACTACGAGCAGTACTTC
J: TRBJ2-7; D: .; V: TRBV9; size: .; CDR3: CASSVDPGESAYEQYF; DNA: TGTGCCAGCAGCGTAGATCCGGGTGAATCCGCCTACGAGCAGTACTTC
J: TRBJ2-3; D: .; V: TRBV6-5; size: few; CDR3: CASSYNQGYTQYF; DNA: TGTGCCAGCAGTTATAACCAGGGGTATACGCAGTATTTT
J: TRBJ1-2; D: TRBD1; V: TRBV6-6; size: once; CDR3: CASSVDRGYGYTF; DNA: TGTGCCAGCAGTGTGGACAGGGGGTATGGCTACACCTTC
J: TRBJ2-1; D: .; V: TRBV28; size: .; CDR3: CASSLGGLKDNEQFF; DNA: TGTGCCAGCAGTTTGGGGGGGCTAAAAGACAATGAGCAGTTCTTC
J: TRBJ2-5; D: .; V: TRBV4-1; size: .; CDR3: CASSGRNQETQYF; DNA: TGCGCCAGCAGCGGCCGGAACCAAGAGACCCAGTACTTC
J: TRBJ2-7; D: TRBD1; V: TRBV5-1; size: few; CDR3: CASSSAGTGFTYEQYF; DNA: TGCGCCAGCAGCTCGGCCGGGACAGGGTTTACCTACGAGCAGTACTTC
J: TRBJ2-1; D: .; V: TRBV2; size: .; CDR3: CASSDRVRSGEQFF; DNA: TGTGCCAGCAGTGACAGGGTGCGTTCAGGTGAGCAGTTCTTC
J: TRBJ2-3; D: .; V: TRBV7-2; size: .; CDR3: CASSWGRENTQYF; DNA: TGTGCCAGCAGCTGGGGGAGAGAAAATACGCAGTATTTT
J: TRBJ2-5; D: .; V: TRBV2; size: .; CDR3: CASRAQSGTLGETQYF; DNA: TGTGCCAGCAGGGCCCAATCCGGGACCCTAGGAGAGACCCAGTACTTC
J: TRBJ1-3; D: .; V: TRBV9; size: once; CDR3: CASSPGGLGNTIYF; DNA: TGTGCCAGCAGCCCCGGGGGGCTTGGAAACACCATATATTTT
J: TRBJ2-5; D: .; V: TRBV29-1; size: .; CDR3: CSVSLETQYF; DNA: TGCAGCGTGTCTCTAGAGACCCAGTACTTC
J: TRBJ1-2; D: .; V: TRBV4-2; size: .; CDR3: CASSQVTGTDGYTF; DNA: TGTGCCAGCAGCCAAGTTACCGGGACGGATGGCTACACCTTC
J: TRBJ2-7; D: .; V: TRBV27; size: .; CDR3: CASSSRGGGSYEQYF; DNA: TGTGCCAGCAGTTCCAGAGGGGGAGGGTCATACGAGCAGTACTTC
J: TRBJ1-2; D: .; V: TRBV19; size: .; CDR3: CASSIGFAGYGGYTF; DNA: TGTGCCAGTAGTATAGGATTCGCAGGGTATGGCGGCTACACCTTC
J: TRBJ2-7; D: TRBD2; V: TRBV19; size: .; CDR3: CASSMSLAGAYEQYF; DNA: TGTGCCAGTAGCATGTCGCTAGCGGGGGCCTACGAGCAGTACTTC
J: TRBJ2-7; D: .; V: TRBV5-4; size: .; CDR3: CASSPQLGSYEQYF; DNA: TGTGCCAGCAGCCCCCAATTGGGCTCCTACGAGCAGTACTTC
J: TRBJ2-7; D: .; V: TRBV6-6; size: .; CDR3: CASRQRQVNEQYF; DNA: TGTGCCAGCAGACAGAGACAGGTGAACGAGCAGTACTTC
J: TRBJ1-3; D: .; V: TRBV5-1; size: .; CDR3: CASSLAPRGSSSGNTIYF; DNA: TGCGCCAGCAGCTTGGCCCCCCGTGGCTCTAGCTCTGGAAACACCATATATTTT
J: TRBJ2-7; D: TRBD1; V: TRBV7-2; size: .; CDR3: CASSLVGTGVNEQYF; DNA: TGTGCCAGCAGCTTAGTCGGGACAGGGGTTAACGAGCAGTACTTC
J: TRBJ2-1; D: TRBD1; V: TRBV19; size: few; CDR3: CASSDRVSYNEQFF; DNA: TGTGCCAGTAGCGACAGGGTATCCTACAATGAGCAGTTCTTC
J: TRBJ2-5; D: .; V: TRBV5-6; size: .; CDR3: CASSWGTGTRETQYF; DNA: TGTGCCAGCAGCTGGGGGACCGGGACTCGGGAGACCCAGTACTTC
J: TRBJ2-1; D: TRBD2; V: TRBV19; size: .; CDR3: CASSTPGLAVNNEQFF; DNA: TGTGCCAGTAGTACCCCGGGACTAGCGGTAAACAATGAGCAGTTCTTC
J: TRBJ2-2; D: .; V: TRBV21-1; size: .; CDR3: CASNETCTGELFF; DNA: TGTGCCAGCAATGAGACGTGTACCGGGGAGCTGTTTTTT
J: TRBJ2-7; D: .; V: TRBV6-1; size: .; CDR3: CASSAAFVSYEQYF; DNA: TGTGCCAGCAGTGCGGCGTTCGTCTCCTACGAGCAGTACTTC
J: TRBJ2-7; D: TRBD1; V: TRBV27; size: .; CDR3: CASSLSGDRVFYEQYF; DNA: TGTGCCAGCAGTTTATCGGGGGACAGGGTCTTCTACGAGCAGTACTTC
J: TRBJ2-3; D: TRBD2; V: TRBV18; size: .; CDR3: CASSPPGGLDTQYF; DNA: TGTGCCAGCTCACCACCGGGGGGGTTGGATACGCAGTATTTT
J: TRBJ2-1; D: .; V: TRBV27; size: .; CDR3: CASRATGTPKFNEQFF; DNA: TGTGCCAGCAGGGCTACCGGGACGCCGAAATTCAATGAGCAGTTCTTC
J: TRBJ2-3; D: .; V: TRBV7-3; size: .; CDR3: CASSLQGTDTQYF; DNA: TGTGCCAGCAGCTTACAGGGCACAGATACGCAGTATTTT
J: TRBJ2-5; D: .; V: TRBV23-1; size: .; CDR3: CASSRPNQETQYF; DNA: TGCGCCAGCAGTCGTCCGAACCAAGAGACCCAGTACTTC
J: TRBJ2-1; D: TRBD2; V: TRBV30; size: .; CDR3: CAWTGTSGRASEQFF; DNA: TGTGCCTGGACTGGGACTAGCGGGAGGGCCTCTGAGCAGTTCTTC
J: TRBJ2-3; D: TRBD2; V: TRBV4-2; size: .; CDR3: CASSQDRGQGLAVVLDTQYF; DNA: TGTGCCAGCAGCCAAGATAGGGGACAGGGACTAGCGGTCGTTCTAGATACGCAGTATTTT
J: TRBJ1-2; D: TRBD1; V: TRBV2; size: .; CDR3: CASSGQGPYGYTF; DNA: TGTGCCAGCAGCGGACAGGGCCCCTATGGCTACACCTTC
J: TRBJ2-2; D: TRBD1; V: TRBV7-2; size: .; CDR3: CASRPRDRYTGELFF; DNA: TGTGCCAGCAGACCCCGGGACAGATACACCGGGGAGCTGTTTTTT
J: TRBJ1-3; D: .; V: TRBV28; size: .; CDR3: CASSFIPSSSGNTIYF; DNA: TGTGCCAGCAGTTTCATCCCGTCCTCCTCTGGAAACACCATATATTTT
J: TRBJ2-7; D: .; V: TRBV4-2; size: once; CDR3: CASSQDLVSPPYEQYF; DNA: TGTGCCAGCAGCCAAGATCTAGTAAGCCCCCCATACGAGCAGTACTTC
J: TRBJ2-2; D: TRBD1; V: TRBV19; size: .; CDR3: CASSGNRGRATGELFF; DNA: TGTGCCAGTAGTGGAAACAGGGGCCGGGCCACCGGGGAGCTGTTTTTT
J: TRBJ2-1; D: .; V: TRBV5-1; size: .; CDR3: CASSLEGRGSYNEQFF; DNA: TGCGCCAGCAGCTTGGAAGGGCGGGGCTCCTACAATGAGCAGTTCTTC